This TCR beta chain was recorded in a study of blood T cell repertoires in COVID-19. Whole-study context: Researchers got acute and convalescent COVID-19 samples from the United States, Italy and Spain.

The ends were cut back, 4 bases at V and 0 bases at J, with 7 bases in the middle. Germline values: CDR1 SGHNT, CDR2 YYREEE (reference sequence). This CDR3 has 14 residues. Here immunoSEQ multiplex PCR was the method, and the copy in TCRdb shows in-frame clones only, minus some. The sample holds over 25,000 clones, 91% seen once. This clonotype was obtained from a man aged 55 to 70 with acute or convalescent COVID-19. This chain joins TRBV5-4 and TRBJ1-4; D is ambiguous. Sequences were obtained from peripheral blood. The CDR3 reads CASSPGATNEKLFF. CDR3 DNA: TGTGCCAGCAGCCCGGGTGCAACTAATGAAAAACTGTTTTTT.